The present T cell receptor (beta chain) was sequenced within a study of cytomegalovirus exposure and HLA in healthy donors. Of note for this clone: The antigen remains undetermined.

Study outcomes and limitations: In a later analysis, HLA-C alleles had the fewest associated TCRs, DRB1 alleles the most.

The V gene's germline CDR1 is SNHLY and CDR2 FYNNEI. The CDR3 loop spans 16 amino acids. Trimming took off 7 bases at V and 2 bases at J, with 20 bases between the two ends. The PCR employed 60 Vbeta primers together with 13 Jbeta primers. Produced via immunoSEQ multiplex PCR; TCRdb's table is partial and in-frame only. Of around 140,000 clones listed, around 75% were seen once; the top ten hold roughly 1.7%. Sequenced material: PBMCs. The chain has TRBV2 and TRBJ2-5; the D gene is possibly TRBD2 (8 bases). The clonotype comes from a woman between 18 and 30 years old in good health and CMV-seronegative. In DNA, the CDR3 is TGTGCCAGCACCGAGGGGGCTAGCGGGCCTCAAGAGACCCAGTACTTC. This gives the protein CASTEGASGPQETQYF. The full variable domain, rest sourced from reference TRBV2 and TRBJ2-5, is EPEVTQTPSHQVTQMGQEVILRCVPISNHLYFYWYRQILGQKVEFLVSFYNNEISEKSEIFDDQFSVERPDGSNFTLKIRSTKLEDSAMYFCASTEGASGPQETQYFGPGTRLLVL.